Presented here are 15 T cell receptor beta chains from one specimen sequenced in a study of technical replicates of blood from several donors. The protocol was immunoSEQ multiplex PCR, while the TCRdb copy is restricted to in-frame clones and leaves out a portion. Seen here are some 66,000 clones, roughly 98% observed once, and the top ten hold 0.16%. The sample was T cells isolated from PBMCs. These receptors all stem from a human donor in good health.

About this clone: The sample contains more than one DNA sequence encoding this CDR3. This chain uses TRBV4-2 with TRBJ2-5, with 7 bases fitting TRBD2. The CDR3 is 14 amino acids. CDR1 LGHNA and CDR2 YNFKEQ come from the germline V gene. V was clipped by 1 base and J by 4 bases; unmatched bases: 3. CDR3 nucleotide sequence: TGTGCCAGCAGCCAAGGTTTAGCGGGAGAGACCCAGTACTTC. Protein sequence: CASSQGLAGETQYF.

This chain uses TRBV20-1 with TRBJ2-7, with D hard to call. The CDR3 has 11 residues. Looked up from germline, CDR1 is DFQATT and CDR2 is SNEGSKA (reference sequence). V lost 6 bases and J lost 6, with 12 bases in between. The CDR3 is CSASDGFEQYF. As DNA, the CDR3 is TGCAGTGCAAGTGACGGGTTCGAGCAGTACTTC.

This chain connects TRBV7-9 to TRBJ1-2; tentative D call: TRBD1 (6 bases). Germline assignment: CDR1 SEHNR and CDR2 FQNEAQ (reference sequence). The CDR3 contains 14 residues. Trimming removed 3 bases from V and 2 bases from J, with 10 bases in between. This CDR3 reads CASSLGGANYGYTF. In DNA form, the CDR3 reads TGTGCCAGCAGCTTGGGGGGGGCCAACTATGGCTACACCTTC.

The gene calls are TRBV2 and TRBJ2-3; TRBD1 agrees at 8 bases. CDR1 and CDR2 (germline): SNHLY, FYNNEI. J was trimmed by 1 base and V by 7 bases; bases with no gene match: 10. The CDR3 is 16 residues long. CDR3 nucleotide sequence: TGTGCCAGCATAAGCCCGACGGGACAGGGCACAGATACGCAGTATTTT. Protein product: CASISPTGQGTDTQYF.

The genes are TRBV9 and TRBJ2-7; TRBD2 matches at 8 bases. Germline loops: CDR1 SGDLS, CDR2 YYNGEE. The junction had 10 bases not matched to a gene; V was cut back by 2 bases and J by 6 bases. CDR3 size: 15 residues. As DNA, the CDR3 is TGTGCCAGCAGCGTCTCCTCGGGAGGGCCCGGCGAGCAGTACTTC. This gives the protein CASSVSSGGPGEQYF. Full variable domain (remainder filled in from reference TRBV9 and TRBJ2-7): DSGVTQTPKHLITATGQRVTLRCSPRSGDLSVYWYQQSLDQGLQFLIQYYNGEERAKGNILERFSAQQFPDLHSELNLSSLELGDSALYFCASSVSSGGPGEQYFGPGTRLTVT.

The V and J genes are TRBV25-1 and TRBJ2-1, with TRBD2 identical over 7 bases. This CDR3 contains 14 residues. Germline CDR1 reads MGHDK; CDR2 reads SYGVNS. The trim removed 5 bases at V and 1 base at J, leaving 2 bases unmatched. The CDR3 loop is CASSPSGSYNEQFF. The CDR3 DNA reads TGTGCCAGCAGTCCTAGCGGATCCTACAATGAGCAGTTCTTC.

The chain recombines TRBV18 with TRBJ2-7, with unresolved D. Deletions cut 2 bases from V and 0 bases from J, with 8 bases between. Germline loops: CDR1 KGHSH, CDR2 LQKENI. The CDR3 is 14 amino acids. CDR3 sequence (DNA): TGTGCCAGCTCACCAAACAGAGACTCCTACGAGCAGTACTTC. This translates into CASSPNRDSYEQYF.

The J gene is TRBJ2-1, the V gene TRBV11-2; D gene ambiguous. Trimming stripped 6 bases from V and 8 bases from J, with 14 bases between. This CDR3 region has 13 residues. Germline V CDR1 and CDR2: SGHAT, FQNNGV. As DNA, the CDR3 is TGTGCCAGCAGTTATTCGGTCGTGGATGAGCAGTTCTTC. It specifies CASSYSVVDEQFF.

This clone was recorded once. The J gene is TRBJ2-7, the V gene TRBV15, with 7 bases lining up with TRBD1. Per germline, CDR1 LNHNV and CDR2 YYDKDF (reference sequence). J was trimmed by 4 bases and V by 1 base; bases with no gene match: 7. The CDR3 totals 15 residues. The CDR3 sequence is CATSRGRGQTYEQYF. As DNA, the CDR3 is TGTGCCACCAGCAGAGGTAGGGGGCAAACGTACGAGCAGTACTTC.

The table lists this clone with a count of one. The rearrangement uses TRBV7-2 and TRBJ2-1, with 11 bases aligning to TRBD2. This CDR3 spans 13 amino acids. CDR1 is SGHTA, CDR2 FQGNSA, per germline. V lost 8 bases and J lost 8; bases outside the gene matches: 5. CDR3 coding DNA: TGTGCCAGCGCCCTAGCGGGGGGCGATGAGCAGTTCTTC. Translation gives CASALAGGDEQFF.

This clone was seen once. V gene TRBV5-1 combines with J gene TRBJ2-1; 7 bases map to TRBD1. Germline CDR1 reads SGHRS; CDR2 reads YFSETQ. V lost 0 bases to trimming and J lost 5 bases; unmatched junction nucleotides: 8. The CDR3 sequence is 16 residues long. In DNA form, the CDR3 reads TGCGCCAGCAGCTTGGCCGCAGGGGGTCCACACAATGAGCAGTTCTTC. Residues: CASSLAAGGPHNEQFF.

CDR3 in DNA: TGTGCCAGCAGCCTCCTGACAGGGCCGGGCACTGAAGCTTTCTTT. It specifies CASSLLTGPGTEAFF. This chain connects TRBV11-2 to TRBJ1-1; the match to TRBD1 covers 7 bases. CDR1 SGHAT and CDR2 FQNNGV come from the germline V gene. Trimming removed 5 bases from V and 4 bases from J; junction bases left unmatched: 10. CDR3 length equals 15 residues.

This clone was recorded once. The chain employs TRBV4-1 and TRBJ2-7, with TRBD1 as a possible D gene (5 bases). Trimming left V 4 bases short and J 3 bases short, with 19 bases between. The germline V gene encodes CDR1 MGHRA and CDR2 YSYEKL. The CDR3 consists of 16 residues. The CDR3 sequence is CASSRSPQTEDYEQYF. DNA for the CDR3: TGCGCCAGCAGCCGAAGTCCTCAGACAGAAGACTACGAGCAGTACTTC.

This clone appeared a single time. This rearrangement joins TRBV28 to TRBJ1-5, with 8 bases that match TRBD1. The CDR3 consists of 17 residues. Germline loops: CDR1 MDHEN, CDR2 SYDVKM. Trimming took 6 bases from V and 4 from J; bases not matched to a gene: 14. In DNA, the CDR3 is TGTGCCAGCAGGAGATTGGGAGGCGGACAGGGTAATCAGCCCCAGCATTTT. Its protein is CASRRLGGGQGNQPQHF.

The chain has TRBV2 and TRBJ2-1; 8 bases match TRBD1. V gave up 6 bases and J gave up 4 bases; unmatched junction bases: 8. The CDR3 is 15 amino acids. The germline CDR1 and CDR2 sequences are SNHLY and FYNNEI. CDR3 bases: TGTGCCAGCAGACTCGACAGGGGCCCTTACAATGAGCAGTTCTTC. It specifies CASRLDRGPYNEQFF.